The sequence of this T cell receptor (beta chain) was determined in a study of CD8+ T cells in alopecia areata. As concerns this clone: At one end, the junction sequence differs from germline, possibly due to a read error.

This CDR3 comprises 15 residues. As the sequencing template, cDNA was produced by extracting RNA and reverse transcribing it. Produced via immunoSEQ multiplex PCR; TCRdb's table is partial and in-frame only. The data show 150,000 to 180,000 clones, 40% to 60% seen once. This receptor was obtained from a human donor with alopecia areata. The rearrangement joins TRBV5-3 to TRBJ2-4; 8 positions match TRBD1. TRBV5-3 is reported as an ORF; its role is uncertain. This material consisted of CD8+ T cells sorted from blood, taken at week 0. The DNA for the CDR3 is TGTGCCAGCAGCTCACCTGACAGGGGCAAAAACATTCAGTACTTC. Translating gives CASSSPDRGKNIQYF.